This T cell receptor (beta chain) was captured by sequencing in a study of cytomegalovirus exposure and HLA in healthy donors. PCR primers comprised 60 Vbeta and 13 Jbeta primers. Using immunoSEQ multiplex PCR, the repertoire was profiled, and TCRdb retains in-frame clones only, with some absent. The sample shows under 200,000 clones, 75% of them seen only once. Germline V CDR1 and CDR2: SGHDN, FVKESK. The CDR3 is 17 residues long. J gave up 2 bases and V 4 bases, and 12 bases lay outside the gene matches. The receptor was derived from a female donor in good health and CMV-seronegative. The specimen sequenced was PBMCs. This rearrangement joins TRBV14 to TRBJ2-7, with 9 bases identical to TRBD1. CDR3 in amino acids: CASSLHPGQGTTYEQYF. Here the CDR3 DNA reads TGTGCCAGCAGCCTCCACCCCGGACAGGGGACGACCTACGAGCAGTACTTC.